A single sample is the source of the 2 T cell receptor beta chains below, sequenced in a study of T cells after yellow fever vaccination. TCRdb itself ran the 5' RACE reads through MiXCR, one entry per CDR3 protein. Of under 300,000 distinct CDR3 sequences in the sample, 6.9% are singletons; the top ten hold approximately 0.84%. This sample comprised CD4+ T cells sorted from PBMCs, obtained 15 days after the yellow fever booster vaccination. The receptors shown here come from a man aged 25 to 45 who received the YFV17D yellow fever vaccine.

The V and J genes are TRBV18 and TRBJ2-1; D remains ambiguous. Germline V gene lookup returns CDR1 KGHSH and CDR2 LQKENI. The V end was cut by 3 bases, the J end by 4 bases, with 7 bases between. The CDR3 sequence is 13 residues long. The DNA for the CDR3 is TGTGCCAGCTCACCCGAACAGTACAATGAGCAGTTCTTC. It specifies CASSPEQYNEQFF. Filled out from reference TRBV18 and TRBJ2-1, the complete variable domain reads NAGVMQNPRHLVRRRGQEARLRCSPMKGHSHVYWYRQLPEEGLKFMVYLQKENIIDESGMPKERFSAEFPKEGPSILRIQQVVRGDSAAYFCASSPEQYNEQFFGPGTRLTVL.

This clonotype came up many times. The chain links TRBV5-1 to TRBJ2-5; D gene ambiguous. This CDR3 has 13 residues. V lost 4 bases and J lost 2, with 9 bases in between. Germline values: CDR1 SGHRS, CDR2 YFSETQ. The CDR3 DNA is TGCGCCAGCAGCCACCGAACGCAAGAGACCCAGTACTTC. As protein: CASSHRTQETQYF.